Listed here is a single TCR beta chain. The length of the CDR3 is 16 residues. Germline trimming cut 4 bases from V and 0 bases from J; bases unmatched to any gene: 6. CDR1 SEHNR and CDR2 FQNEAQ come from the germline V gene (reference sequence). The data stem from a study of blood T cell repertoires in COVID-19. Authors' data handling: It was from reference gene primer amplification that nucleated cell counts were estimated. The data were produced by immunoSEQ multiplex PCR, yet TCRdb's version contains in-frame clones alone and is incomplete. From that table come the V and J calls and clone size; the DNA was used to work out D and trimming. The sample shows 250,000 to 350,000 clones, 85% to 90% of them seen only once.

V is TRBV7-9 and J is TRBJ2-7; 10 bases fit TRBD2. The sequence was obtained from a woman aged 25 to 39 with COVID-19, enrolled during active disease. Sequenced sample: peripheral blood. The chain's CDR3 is CASSSSTSGNSYEQYF. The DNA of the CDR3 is TGTGCCAGCAGCTCTAGTACTAGCGGGAACTCCTACGAGCAGTACTTC.